The clone carrying this T cell receptor (beta chain) showed up many times. The data are from a study of metastatic and nonmetastatic thyroid tumors. Trimming took 3 bases from V and 0 from J, leaving 17 bases between them. Germline V gene lookup returns CDR1 SGDLS and CDR2 YYNGEE. The CDR3 length is 17 residues. Every patient underwent thyroid surgery untreated. TCRdb re-analyzed the PCR reads through MiXCR. The top ten hold less than 20% of the sample, which has 8,000 to 10,000 clones, less than 25% seen once. This sequence joins TRBV9 and TRBJ2-3, with D perhaps TRBD1 or TRBD2 (5 bases each). Sequenced material: adjacent normal tissue. This clonotype was obtained from a female donor with papillary thyroid cancer or a benign thyroid nodule (not recorded which). Some clones in this sample may be carry-over from other donors' samples. The CDR3 DNA reads TGTGCCAGCAGCGCCGATTACCGGGACGTAAGCACAGATACGCAGTATTTT. Protein sequence: CASSADYRDVSTDTQYF.